The 9 T cell receptor beta chains reported below all come from one sample, sequenced in a study of cytomegalovirus exposure and HLA in healthy donors. The PCR employed 60 Vbeta primers together with 13 Jbeta primers. TCRdb's copy holds only in-frame clones and misses some; the assay was immunoSEQ multiplex PCR. The table shows some 120,000 clones, with 75% to 85% occurring only once. The specimen sequenced was PBMCs. The receptors were sampled from a male donor in good health and CMV-seronegative.

This rearrangement joins TRBV28 to TRBJ2-3, with D perhaps TRBD1 (6 bases). Trimming took off 4 bases at V and 4 bases at J, with 12 bases between the two ends. The CDR3 length is 14 residues. Germline CDR1 reads MDHEN; CDR2 reads SYDVKM. The CDR3 protein is CASSSQGIPDTQYF. Here the CDR3 DNA reads TGTGCCAGCAGTTCCCAGGGGATACCAGATACGCAGTATTTT.

The chain has TRBV11-3 and TRBJ1-1, with TRBD1 identical over 7 bases. V lost 5 bases to trimming and J lost 1 base; unmatched junction nucleotides: 7. CDR3 length equals 15 residues. Germline-derived CDR1 and CDR2 are SGHNT and YENEEA. The CDR3, as DNA: TGTGCCAGCAGCAGCCGGACAGGCCCGAACACTGAAGCTTTCTTT. The encoded protein is CASSSRTGPNTEAFF.

Remarks on this clone: Other DNA sequences from this sample encode an identical CDR3 as well. This chain joins TRBV9 and TRBJ1-2, with 9 bases matching TRBD1. Germline V gene lookup returns CDR1 SGDLS and CDR2 YYNGEE. After removal of 6 bases from V and 2 bases from J, the junction contained 11 bases not matched to a gene. The CDR3 extends over 16 amino acids. The DNA of the CDR3 is TGTGCCAGCAACGAAGATAACAGGGGGCGAAACTATGGCTACACCTTC. Its protein product is CASNEDNRGRNYGYTF.

This chain uses TRBV5-1 with TRBJ2-7; D not certain. CDR1 and CDR2 (germline): SGHRS, YFSETQ. This CDR3 contains 13 residues. V was trimmed by 1 base and J by 6 bases, leaving 11 bases between them. The CDR3 nucleotides read TGCGCCAGCAGCTTGAGCGAGGTTACCGAGCAGTACTTC. Encoded protein: CASSLSEVTEQYF. The whole variable domain, remainder taken from reference TRBV5-1 and TRBJ2-7, is KAGVTQTPRYLIKTRGQQVTLSCSPISGHRSVSWYQQTPGQGLQFLFEYFSETQRNKGNFPGRFSGRQFSNSRSEMNVSTLELGDSALYLCASSLSEVTEQYFGPGTRLTVT.

This chain connects TRBV5-1 to TRBJ2-1, with TRBD1 matching 9 bases. The CDR3 is made up of 17 amino acids. The junction had 18 bases not matched to a gene; V was cut back by 4 bases and J by 10 bases. CDR1 SGHRS and CDR2 YFSETQ come from the germline V gene. CDR3 bases: TGCGCCAGCAGCGGGACAGGGCGAGCTACTAGTTCAGGGGAGCAGTTCTTC. The encoded protein is CASSGTGRATSSGEQFF.

V usage is TRBV30 and J usage is TRBJ1-5; possible D gene TRBD1, 5 bases. Germline CDR1 reads GTSNPN; CDR2 reads SVGIG (reference sequence). V was pared by 5 bases and J by 6 bases, with 20 bases between. The CDR3 contains 15 residues. CDR3 in DNA: TGTGCCTGGTCCCGGGGGGATCCTCTGGGTCAGCCCCAGCATTTT. This sequence encodes CAWSRGDPLGQPQHF.

This rearrangement joins TRBV5-4 to TRBJ2-5; 11 bases align to TRBD2. CDR1 and CDR2 from the germline V gene are SGHNT and YYREEE (reference sequence). J gave up 4 bases and V 4 bases, and 21 bases lay outside the gene matches. This CDR3 region has 20 residues. The CDR3 sequence: CASSLGGFSSASGGRETQYF. The CDR3 DNA reads as TGTGCCAGCAGCCTGGGCGGGTTTTCTTCGGCTAGCGGGGGGCGAGAGACCCAGTACTTC.

For the CDR3, the DNA is TGTGCCAGCAGCCTACCTCGAGGGAGATACCGAAACACCATATATTTT. Its protein product is CASSLPRGRYRNTIYF. This chain connects TRBV5-8 to TRBJ1-3; D gene unclear. V was cut by 4 bases and J by 5 bases, with 19 bases left in between. Per germline, CDR1 SGHTS and CDR2 YDEGEE. This CDR3 comprises 16 residues.

The gene calls are TRBV28 and TRBJ1-2; D might be TRBD1 (5 bases). Germline assignment: CDR1 MDHEN and CDR2 SYDVKM. Trimming removed 8 bases from V and 6 bases from J, with 22 bases in between. This CDR3 comprises 15 residues. CDR3 nucleotide sequence: TGTGCCAGCTGGGGGGGTCTGGGAGGTCCGGATGGCTACACCTTC. Translation gives CASWGGLGGPDGYTF.